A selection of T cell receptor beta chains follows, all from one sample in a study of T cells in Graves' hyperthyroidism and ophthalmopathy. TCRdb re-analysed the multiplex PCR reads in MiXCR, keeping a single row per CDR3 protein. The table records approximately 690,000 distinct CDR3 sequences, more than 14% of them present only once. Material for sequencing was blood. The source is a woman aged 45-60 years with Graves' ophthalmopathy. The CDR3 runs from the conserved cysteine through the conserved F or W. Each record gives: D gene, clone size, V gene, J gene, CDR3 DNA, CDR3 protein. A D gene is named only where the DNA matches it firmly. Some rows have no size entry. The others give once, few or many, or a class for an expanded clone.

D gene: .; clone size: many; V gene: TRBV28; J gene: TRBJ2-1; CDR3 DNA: TGTGCCAGCAGTTTTGGGGGGACCCATGAGCAGTTCTTC; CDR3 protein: CASSFGGTHEQFF
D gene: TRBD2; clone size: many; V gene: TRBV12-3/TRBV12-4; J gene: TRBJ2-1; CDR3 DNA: TGTGCCAGCAGTTTAAAAGGGAGACTAGCGGGAGGGGTCAATGAGCAGTTCTTC; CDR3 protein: CASSLKGRLAGGVNEQFF
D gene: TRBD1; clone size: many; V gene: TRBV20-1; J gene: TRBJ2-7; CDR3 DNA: TGCAGTGCTAGAGAGGGACAGGGGACCTACGAGCAGTACTTC; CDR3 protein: CSAREGQGTYEQYF
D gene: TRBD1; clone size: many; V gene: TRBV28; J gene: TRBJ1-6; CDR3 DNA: TGTGCCAGCAGTTGGACAGGATTTGTGAATTCACCCCTCCACTTT; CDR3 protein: CASSWTGFVNSPLHF
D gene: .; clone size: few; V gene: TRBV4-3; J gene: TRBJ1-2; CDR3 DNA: TGCGCCAGCAGCCAAGATAAGTCAGGAAACTATGGCTACACCTTC; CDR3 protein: CASSQDKSGNYGYTF
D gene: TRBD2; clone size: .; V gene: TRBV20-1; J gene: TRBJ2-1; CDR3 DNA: TGCAGTGCTAGTGCTAGCGGGAGGTTGAGCAATGAGCAGTTCTTC; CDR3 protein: CSASASGRLSNEQFF
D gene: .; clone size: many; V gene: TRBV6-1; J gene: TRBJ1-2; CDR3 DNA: TGTGCCAGCACCAGGGACAACAACTATGGCTACACCTTC; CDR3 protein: CASTRDNNYGYTF
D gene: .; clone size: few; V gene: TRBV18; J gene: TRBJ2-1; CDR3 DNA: TGTGCCAGCTCACCATCGATTTTTACCTACAATGAGCAGTTCTTC; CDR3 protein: CASSPSIFTYNEQFF
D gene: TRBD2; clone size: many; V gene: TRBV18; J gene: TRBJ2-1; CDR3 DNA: TGTGCCAGCTCACCACTGAGCGGGAAAAGCTCCTACAATGAGCAGTTCTTC; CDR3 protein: CASSPLSGKSSYNEQFF
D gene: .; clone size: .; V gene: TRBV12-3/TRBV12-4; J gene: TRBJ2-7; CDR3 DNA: TGTGCCAGCAGTTTGGGCTCTCCTAACGAGCAGTACTTC; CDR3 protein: CASSLGSPNEQYF
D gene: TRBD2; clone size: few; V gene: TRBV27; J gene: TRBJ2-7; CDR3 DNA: TGTGCCAGCAGTTTAGCCGGGACTAGCGGGAGCCTCCACGAGCAGTACTTC; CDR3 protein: CASSLAGTSGSLHEQYF
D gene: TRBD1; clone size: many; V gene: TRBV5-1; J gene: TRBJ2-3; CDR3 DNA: TGCGCCAGCAGCTATTGGGACAGGGCCCGAGGTACGCAGTATTTT; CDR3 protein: CASSYWDRARGTQYF
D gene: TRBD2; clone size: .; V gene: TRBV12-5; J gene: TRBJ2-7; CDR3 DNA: TGTGCTAGTGCCCTCCGAGGGACTAGCGGGACGTTCTACGAGCAGTACTTC; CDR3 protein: CASALRGTSGTFYEQYF
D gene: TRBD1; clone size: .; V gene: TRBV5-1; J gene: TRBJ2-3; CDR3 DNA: TGCGCCAGCAGCAAAGGACAGGGACTTAGCACAGATACGCAGTATTTT; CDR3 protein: CASSKGQGLSTDTQYF
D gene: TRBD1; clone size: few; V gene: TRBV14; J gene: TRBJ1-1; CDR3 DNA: TGTGCCAGCAGCCTTGGACAGGCCACTGAAGCTTTCTTT; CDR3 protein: CASSLGQATEAFF
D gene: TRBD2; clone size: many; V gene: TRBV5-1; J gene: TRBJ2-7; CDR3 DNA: TGCGCCAGCAGCTTGGGGCCTAGCGGGAGGCTTGAGCAGTACTTC; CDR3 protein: CASSLGPSGRLEQYF
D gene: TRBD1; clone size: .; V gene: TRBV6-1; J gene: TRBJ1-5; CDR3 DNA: TGTGCCAGCACCGGACAGGTGGGCGATCAGCCCCAGCATTTT; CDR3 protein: CASTGQVGDQPQHF
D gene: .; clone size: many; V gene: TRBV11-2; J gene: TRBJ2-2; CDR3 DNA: TGTGCCAGCAGCTTAGGTCCAGGGGAGAACACCGGGGAGCTGTTTTTT; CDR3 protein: CASSLGPGENTGELFF
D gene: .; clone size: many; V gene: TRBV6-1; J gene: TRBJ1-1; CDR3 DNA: TGTGCCAGCAGTGTGAAGTTGAACACTGAAGCTTTCTTT; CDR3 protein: CASSVKLNTEAFF
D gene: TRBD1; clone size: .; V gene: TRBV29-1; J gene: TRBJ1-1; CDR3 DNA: TGCAGCGTTGAAGGCAGGGGGGGCACTGAAGCTTTCTTT; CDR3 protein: CSVEGRGGTEAFF
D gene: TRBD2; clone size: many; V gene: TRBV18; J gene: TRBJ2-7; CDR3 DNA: TGTGCCAGCTCACCTGGGACTAGCGGGTCCAGCTCCTACGAGCAGTACTTC; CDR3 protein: CASSPGTSGSSSYEQYF
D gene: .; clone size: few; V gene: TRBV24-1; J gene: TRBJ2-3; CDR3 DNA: TGTGCCACCAGTGTTGGGACCCCCACAGATACGCAGTATTTT; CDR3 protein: CATSVGTPTDTQYF
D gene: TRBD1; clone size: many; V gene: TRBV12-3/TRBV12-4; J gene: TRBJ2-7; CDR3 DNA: TGTGCCAGCAGTTCGGGACAGGGACGCGAGCAGTACTTC; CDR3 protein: CASSSGQGREQYF
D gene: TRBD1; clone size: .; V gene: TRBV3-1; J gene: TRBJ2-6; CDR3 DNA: TGTGCCAGCAGCGGCCGGGGACAGGTCTCCTCTGGGGCCAACGTCCTGACTTTC; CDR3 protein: CASSGRGQVSSGANVLTF
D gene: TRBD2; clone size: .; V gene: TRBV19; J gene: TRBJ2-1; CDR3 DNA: TGTGCCAGTAGTATCTGGCCTAGCGGGAGGGAGGGGAATGAGCAGTTCTTC; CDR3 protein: CASSIWPSGREGNEQFF
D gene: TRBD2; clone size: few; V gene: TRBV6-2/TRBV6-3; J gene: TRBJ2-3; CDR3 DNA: TGTGCCAGCAGGAAAGAGCGGGAGACAGATACGCAGTATTTT; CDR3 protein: CASRKERETDTQYF
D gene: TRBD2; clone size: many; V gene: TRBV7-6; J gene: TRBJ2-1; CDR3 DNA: TGTGCCAGCAGCTTTAGCGGGAGGGCCAATTCCTACAATGAGCAGTTCTTC; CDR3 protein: CASSFSGRANSYNEQFF
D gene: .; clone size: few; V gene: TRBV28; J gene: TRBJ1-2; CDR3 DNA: TGTGCCAGCACTCCGGGACTGTCAAACTATGGCTACACCTTC; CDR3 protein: CASTPGLSNYGYTF
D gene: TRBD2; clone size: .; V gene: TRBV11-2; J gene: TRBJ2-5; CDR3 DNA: TGTGCCAGCAGCGGAAGACTAGCGGGAAAGGAGACCCAGTACTTC; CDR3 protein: CASSGRLAGKETQYF